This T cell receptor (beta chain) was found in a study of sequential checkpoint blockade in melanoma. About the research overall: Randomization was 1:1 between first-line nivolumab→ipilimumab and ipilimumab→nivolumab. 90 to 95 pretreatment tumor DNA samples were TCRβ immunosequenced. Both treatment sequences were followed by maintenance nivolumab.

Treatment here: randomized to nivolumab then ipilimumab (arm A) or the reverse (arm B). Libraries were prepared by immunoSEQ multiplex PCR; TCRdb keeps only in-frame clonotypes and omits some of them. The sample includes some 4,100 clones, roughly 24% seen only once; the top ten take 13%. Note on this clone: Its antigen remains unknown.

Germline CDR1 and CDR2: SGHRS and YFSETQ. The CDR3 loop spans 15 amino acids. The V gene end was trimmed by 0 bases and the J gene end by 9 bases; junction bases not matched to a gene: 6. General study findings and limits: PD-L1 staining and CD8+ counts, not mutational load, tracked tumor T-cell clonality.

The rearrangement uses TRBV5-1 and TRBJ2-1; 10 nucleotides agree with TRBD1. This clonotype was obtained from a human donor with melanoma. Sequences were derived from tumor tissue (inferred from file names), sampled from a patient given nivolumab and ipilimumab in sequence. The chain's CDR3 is CASSLGQGARGEQFF. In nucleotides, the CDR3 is TGCGCCAGCAGCTTGGGACAGGGGGCGCGTGGTGAGCAGTTCTTC.